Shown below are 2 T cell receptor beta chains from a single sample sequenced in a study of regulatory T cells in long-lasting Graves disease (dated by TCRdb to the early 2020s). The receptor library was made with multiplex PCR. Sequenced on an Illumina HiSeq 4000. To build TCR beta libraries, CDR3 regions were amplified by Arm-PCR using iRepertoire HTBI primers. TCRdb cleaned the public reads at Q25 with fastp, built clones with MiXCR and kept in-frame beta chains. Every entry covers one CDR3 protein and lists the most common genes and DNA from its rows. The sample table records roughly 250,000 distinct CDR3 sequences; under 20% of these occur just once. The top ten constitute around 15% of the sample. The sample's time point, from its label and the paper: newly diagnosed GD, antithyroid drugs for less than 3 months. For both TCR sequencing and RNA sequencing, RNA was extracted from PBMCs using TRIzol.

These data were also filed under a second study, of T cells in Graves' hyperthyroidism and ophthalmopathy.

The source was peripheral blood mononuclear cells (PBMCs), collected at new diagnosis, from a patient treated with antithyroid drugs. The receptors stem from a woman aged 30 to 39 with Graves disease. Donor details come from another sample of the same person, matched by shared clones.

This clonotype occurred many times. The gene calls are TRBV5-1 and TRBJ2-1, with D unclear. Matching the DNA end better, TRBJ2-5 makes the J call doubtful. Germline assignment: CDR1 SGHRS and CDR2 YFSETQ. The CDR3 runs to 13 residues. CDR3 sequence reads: CASSLTVVQTQYF. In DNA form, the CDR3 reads TGCGCCAGCAGCTTGACCGTCGTGCAGACCCAGTACTTC.

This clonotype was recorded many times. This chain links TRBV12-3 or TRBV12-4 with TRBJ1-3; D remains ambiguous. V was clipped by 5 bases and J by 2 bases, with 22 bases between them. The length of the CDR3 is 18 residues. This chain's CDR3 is CASSPEFRAGVTGNTIYF. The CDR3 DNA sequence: TGTGCCAGCAGTCCCGAGTTTAGGGCAGGAGTAACTGGAAACACCATATATTTT.